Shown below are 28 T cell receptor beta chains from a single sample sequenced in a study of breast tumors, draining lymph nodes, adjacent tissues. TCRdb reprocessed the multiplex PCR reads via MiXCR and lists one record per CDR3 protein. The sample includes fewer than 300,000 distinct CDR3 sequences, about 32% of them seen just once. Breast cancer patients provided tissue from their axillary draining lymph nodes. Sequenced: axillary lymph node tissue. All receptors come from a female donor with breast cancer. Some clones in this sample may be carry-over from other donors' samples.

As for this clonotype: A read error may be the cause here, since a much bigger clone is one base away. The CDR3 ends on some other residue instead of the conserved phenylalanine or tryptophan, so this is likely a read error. In DNA form, the CDR3 reads TGTGCCAGCAGCTTAATCAGCTACCAAGAGACCCAGTACCTC. It specifies CASSLISYQETQYL. The rearrangement links TRBV7-8 to TRBJ2-5; D is undetermined. The CDR3 spans 14 residues. The V end lost 2 bases, the J end lost 0 bases, and 7 bases lay between the germline ends. From germline, CDR1 is SGHVS and CDR2 FQNEAQ.

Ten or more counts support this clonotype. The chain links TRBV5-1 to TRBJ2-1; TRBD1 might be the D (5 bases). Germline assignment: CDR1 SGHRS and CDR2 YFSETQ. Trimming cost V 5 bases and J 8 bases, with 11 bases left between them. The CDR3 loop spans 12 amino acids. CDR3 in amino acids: CASRVTAHEQFF. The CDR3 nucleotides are TGCGCCAGCAGAGTGACAGCCCATGAGCAGTTCTTC.

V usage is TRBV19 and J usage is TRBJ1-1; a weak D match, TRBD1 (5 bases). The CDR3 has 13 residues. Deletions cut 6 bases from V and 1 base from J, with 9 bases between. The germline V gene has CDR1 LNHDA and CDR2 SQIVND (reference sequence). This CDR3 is CASSSTGNTEAFF. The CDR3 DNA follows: TGTGCCAGTAGCTCAACAGGGAACACTGAAGCTTTCTTT.

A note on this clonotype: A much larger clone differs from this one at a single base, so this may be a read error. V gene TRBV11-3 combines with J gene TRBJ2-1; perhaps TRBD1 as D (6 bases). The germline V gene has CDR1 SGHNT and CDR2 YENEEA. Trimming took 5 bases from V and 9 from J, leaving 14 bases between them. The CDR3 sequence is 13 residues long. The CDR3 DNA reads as TGTGCCAGCAGCCAAGAATGGGGGCCTGAGCAGTTCTTC. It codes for CASSQEWGPEQFF.

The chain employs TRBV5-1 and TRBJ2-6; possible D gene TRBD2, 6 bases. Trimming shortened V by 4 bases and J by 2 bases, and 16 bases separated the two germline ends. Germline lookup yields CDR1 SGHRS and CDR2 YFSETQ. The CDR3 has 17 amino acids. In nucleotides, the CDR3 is TGCGCCAGCAGCCCTGGGGGACTCCACCCTGGGGCCAACGTCCTGACTTTC. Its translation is CASSPGGLHPGANVLTF.

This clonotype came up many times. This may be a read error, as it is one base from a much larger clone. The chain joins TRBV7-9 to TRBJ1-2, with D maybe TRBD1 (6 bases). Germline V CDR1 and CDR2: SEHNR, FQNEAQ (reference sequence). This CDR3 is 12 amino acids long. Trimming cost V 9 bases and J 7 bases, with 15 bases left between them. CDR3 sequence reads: CASGEDRRGYTF. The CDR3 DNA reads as TGTGCCAGTGGCGAGGACAGACGTGGCTACACCTTC.

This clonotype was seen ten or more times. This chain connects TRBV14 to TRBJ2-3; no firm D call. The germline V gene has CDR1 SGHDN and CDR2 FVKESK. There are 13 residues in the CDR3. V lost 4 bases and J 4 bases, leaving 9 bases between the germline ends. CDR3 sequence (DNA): TGTGCCAGCAGCCCCCGGGCCTCAGATACGCAGTATTTT. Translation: CASSPRASDTQYF.

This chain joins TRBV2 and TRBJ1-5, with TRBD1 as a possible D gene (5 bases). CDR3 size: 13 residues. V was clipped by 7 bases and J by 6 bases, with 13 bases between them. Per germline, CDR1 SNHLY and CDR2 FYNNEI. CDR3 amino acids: CASKAGTSQPQHF. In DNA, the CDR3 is TGTGCCAGCAAGGCGGGGACCTCTCAGCCCCAGCATTTT.

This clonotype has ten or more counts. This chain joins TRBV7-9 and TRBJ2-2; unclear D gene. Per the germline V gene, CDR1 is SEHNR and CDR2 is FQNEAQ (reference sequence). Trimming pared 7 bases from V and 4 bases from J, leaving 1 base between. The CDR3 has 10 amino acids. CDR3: CASTTGELFF. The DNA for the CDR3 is TGTGCCAGCACCACCGGGGAGCTGTTTTTT.

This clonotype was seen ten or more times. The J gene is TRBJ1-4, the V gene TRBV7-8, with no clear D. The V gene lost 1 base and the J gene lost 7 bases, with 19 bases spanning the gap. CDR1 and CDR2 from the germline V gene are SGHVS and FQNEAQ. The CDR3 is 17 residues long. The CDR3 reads CASSLGWIQTPPEKLFF. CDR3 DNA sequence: TGTGCCAGCAGCTTAGGTTGGATACAGACGCCCCCTGAAAAACTGTTTTTT.

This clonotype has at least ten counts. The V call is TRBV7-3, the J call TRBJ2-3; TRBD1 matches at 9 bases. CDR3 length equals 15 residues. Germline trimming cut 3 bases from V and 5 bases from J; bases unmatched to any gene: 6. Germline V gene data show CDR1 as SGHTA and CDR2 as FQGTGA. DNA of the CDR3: TGTGCCAGCAGCTTCACAGGGGGCTCAGGAGATACGCAGTATTTT. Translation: CASSFTGGSGDTQYF.

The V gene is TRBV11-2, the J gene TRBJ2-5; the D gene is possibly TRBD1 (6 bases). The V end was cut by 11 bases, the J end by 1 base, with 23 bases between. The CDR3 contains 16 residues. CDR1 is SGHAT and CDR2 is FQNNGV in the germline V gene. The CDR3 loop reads CAYSLGSGASQETQYF. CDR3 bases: TGTGCCTACAGCTTAGGGTCAGGGGCTAGCCAAGAGACCCAGTACTTC. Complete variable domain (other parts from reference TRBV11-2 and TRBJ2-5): EAGVAQSPRYKIIEKRQSVAFWCNPISGHATLYWYQQILGQGPKLLIQFQNNGVVDDSQLPKDRFSAERLKGVDSTLKIQPAKLEDSAVYLCAYSLGSGASQETQYFGPGTRLLVL.

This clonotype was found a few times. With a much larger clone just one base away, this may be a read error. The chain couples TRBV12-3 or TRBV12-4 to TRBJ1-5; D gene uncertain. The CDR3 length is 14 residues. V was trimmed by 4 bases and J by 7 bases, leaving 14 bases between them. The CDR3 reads CASSSKTEGQPQHF. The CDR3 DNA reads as TGTGCCAGCAGTTCAAAAACGGAGGGACAGCCCCAGCATTTT.

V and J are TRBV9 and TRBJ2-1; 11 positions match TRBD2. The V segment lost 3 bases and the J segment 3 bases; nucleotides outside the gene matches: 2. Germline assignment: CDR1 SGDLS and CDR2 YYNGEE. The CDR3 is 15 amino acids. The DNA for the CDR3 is TGTGCCAGCAGCGGGGGACTAGCGGTCTACAATGAGCAGTTCTTC. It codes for CASSGGLAVYNEQFF.

The CDR3 loop is CASSEGRGRKQPQYF. The CDR3 DNA reads TGTGCCAGCAGTGAGGGAAGGGGGAGGAAGCAGCCCCAGTACTTC. This chain connects TRBV6-1 to TRBJ2-5; the D gene could be TRBD1 or TRBD2 (6 bases each). This CDR3 is built from 15 residues. Trimming shortened V by 3 bases and J by 9 bases, and 20 bases separated the two germline ends. The germline CDR1 and CDR2 sequences are MNHNS and SASEGT.

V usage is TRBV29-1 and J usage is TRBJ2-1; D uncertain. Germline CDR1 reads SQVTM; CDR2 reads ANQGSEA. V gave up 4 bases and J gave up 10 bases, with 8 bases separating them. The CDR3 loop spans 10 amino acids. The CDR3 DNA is TGCAGCGTTGTAAGGAACGAGCAGTTCTTC. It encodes CSVVRNEQFF.

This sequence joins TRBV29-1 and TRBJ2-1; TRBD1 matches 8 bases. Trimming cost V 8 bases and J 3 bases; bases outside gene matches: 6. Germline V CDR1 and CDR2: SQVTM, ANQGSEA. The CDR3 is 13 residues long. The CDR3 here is CSLKDRDYNEQFF. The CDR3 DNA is TGCAGCCTCAAGGACAGGGACTACAATGAGCAGTTCTTC.

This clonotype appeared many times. The CDR3 spells CASSPPRGGRTGEQFF. The CDR3 coding sequence is TGTGCCAGCAGCCCCCCCCGAGGCGGGAGAACGGGTGAGCAGTTCTTC. V is TRBV7-2 and J is TRBJ2-1; 7 bases align to TRBD2. Germline CDR1 and CDR2: SGHTA and FQGNSA. V trimming: 5 bases; J trimming: 9 bases; junction bases outside the gene matches: 16. This CDR3 has 16 amino acids.

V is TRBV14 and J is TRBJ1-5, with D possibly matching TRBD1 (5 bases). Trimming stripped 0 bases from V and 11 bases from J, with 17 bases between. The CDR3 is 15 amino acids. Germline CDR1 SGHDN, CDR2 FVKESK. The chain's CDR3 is CASSQEYRTGETQHF. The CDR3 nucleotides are TGTGCCAGCAGCCAAGAGTACAGGACCGGTGAGACCCAGCATTTT.

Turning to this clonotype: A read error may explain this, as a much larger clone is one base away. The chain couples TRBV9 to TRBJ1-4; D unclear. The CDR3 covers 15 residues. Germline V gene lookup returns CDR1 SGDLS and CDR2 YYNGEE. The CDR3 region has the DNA TGTGCCAGCAGCCAAAGGACCGGACCCGATGAAAAACTGGTTTTT. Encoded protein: CASSQRTGPDEKLVF. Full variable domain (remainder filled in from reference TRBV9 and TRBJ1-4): DSGVTQTPKHLITATGQRVTLRCSPRSGDLSVYWYQQSLDQGLQFLIQYYNGEERAKGNILERFSAQQFPDLHSELNLSSLELGDSALYFCASSQRTGPDEKLVFGSGTQLSVL.

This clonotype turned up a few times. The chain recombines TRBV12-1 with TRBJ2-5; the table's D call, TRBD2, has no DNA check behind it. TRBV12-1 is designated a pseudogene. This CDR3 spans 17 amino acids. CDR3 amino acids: CASIPRTGGPKGETQYF. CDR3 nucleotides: TGTGCCAGCATCCCCCGGACGGGAGGGCCTAAGGGAGAGACCCAGTACTTC.

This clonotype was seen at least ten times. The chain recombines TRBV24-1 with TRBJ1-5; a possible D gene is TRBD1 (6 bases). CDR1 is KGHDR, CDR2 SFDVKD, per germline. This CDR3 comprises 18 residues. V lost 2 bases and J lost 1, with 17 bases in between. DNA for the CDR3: TGTGCCACCAGTGATTCCCCCGTCGGGACACAGAGCAATCAGCCCCAGCATTTT. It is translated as CATSDSPVGTQSNQPQHF.

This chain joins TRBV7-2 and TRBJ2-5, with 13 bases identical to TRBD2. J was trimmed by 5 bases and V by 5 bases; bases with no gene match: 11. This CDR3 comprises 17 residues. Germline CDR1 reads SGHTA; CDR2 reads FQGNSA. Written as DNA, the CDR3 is TGTGCCAGCAGCCGTCGGACTAGCGGGAGCTACAATGAGACCCAGTACTTC. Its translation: CASSRRTSGSYNETQYF.

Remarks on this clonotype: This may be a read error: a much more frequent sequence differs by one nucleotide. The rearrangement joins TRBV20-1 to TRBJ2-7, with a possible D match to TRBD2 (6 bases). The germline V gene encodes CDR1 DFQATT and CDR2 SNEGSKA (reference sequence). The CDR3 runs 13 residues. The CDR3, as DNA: TGCAGTGCTAGCGGCCGGACTATTTACGCGCAGTACTTC. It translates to CSASGRTIYAQYF.

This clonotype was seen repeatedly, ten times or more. CDR3 in DNA: TGCAGTGCTAGAGATCTTGGGGGGTCCTACGAGCAGTACTTC. Residues: CSARDLGGSYEQYF. The rearrangement uses TRBV20-1 and TRBJ2-7, with D maybe TRBD2 (6 bases). V was clipped by 0 bases and J by 1 base, with 10 bases between them. Germline loops: CDR1 DFQATT, CDR2 SNEGSKA (reference sequence). This CDR3 has 14 residues.

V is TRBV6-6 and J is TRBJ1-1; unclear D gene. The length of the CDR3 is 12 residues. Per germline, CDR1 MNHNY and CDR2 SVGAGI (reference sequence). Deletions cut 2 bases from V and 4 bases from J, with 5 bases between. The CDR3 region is CASSYRVTEAFF. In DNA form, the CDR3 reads TGTGCCAGCAGTTACCGGGTCACTGAAGCTTTCTTT.

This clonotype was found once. The CDR3 bases are TGTGCCAGTAGTACGGTAAATTTGCGCAATGAGCAGTTCTTC. Protein product: CASSTVNLRNEQFF. The V gene is TRBV19, the J gene TRBJ2-1, with D unresolved. The germline V gene has CDR1 LNHDA and CDR2 SQIVND (reference sequence). V lost 4 bases and J lost 6, with 13 bases in between. The CDR3 length is 14 residues.

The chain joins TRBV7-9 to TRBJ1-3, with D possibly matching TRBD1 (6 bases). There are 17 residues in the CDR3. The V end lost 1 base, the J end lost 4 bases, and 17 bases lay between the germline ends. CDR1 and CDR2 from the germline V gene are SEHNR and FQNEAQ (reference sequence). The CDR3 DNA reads TGTGCCAGCAGCTTAGGGACCTACCGGGACATCGGAAACACCATATATTTT. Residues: CASSLGTYRDIGNTIYF.